This T cell receptor (beta chain) was recovered during a study of tissue T cells after allogeneic stem cell transplantation. This table comes from immunoSEQ multiplex PCR, and its TCRdb copy is limited to in-frame clones, with some not included. The data contain about 20,000 clones, under 80% of them singletons. In regard to this clone: Genes and germline come from the mouse. The read terminates 1 residue ahead of where the CDR3 ends, so the germline J gene completes it.

Trimming shortened V by 2 bases and J by 7 bases, and 13 bases separated the two germline ends. This CDR3 spans 13 amino acids. The V gene's germline CDR1 is NSHNY and CDR2 SYGAGN. This TCR came from a female BALB/c mouse in good health. Mouse strain MHC haplotype: H2-d. Sequencing was performed on spleen. This sequence joins TRBV13-1 and TRBJ2-7, with D perhaps TRBD1 or TRBD2 (5 bases each). The CDR3 loop is CASSETGTREQYF. CDR3 DNA (partial): TGTGCCAGCAGTGAGACCGGGACGAGAGAACAGTAC.